Listed here are 32 T cell receptor beta chains from one sample, sequenced in a study of molecular identifiers for immune sequencing clone quantification. From the PCR reads, TCRdb called clonotypes with MiXCR, one entry per CDR3 protein. The sample holds 40,000 to 45,000 distinct CDR3 sequences, 15% to 20% seen once. Sequencing used naive CD8+ T cells from blood, with Jurkat cell RNA spiked in. The subset was: FACS-sorted CD8+CD4-CCR7+CD45RA+ naive T cells. The origin of the receptors is a human donor in good health. Some libraries in this study had Jurkat cell RNA spiked in.

This clonotype was recorded many times. The J gene is TRBJ2-5, the V gene TRBV2, with 7 nucleotides matching TRBD1. The CDR3 consists of 13 residues. The germline V gene has CDR1 SNHLY and CDR2 FYNNEI. The J segment lost 5 bases and the V segment lost 7 bases, leaving 7 bases of the junction unmatched. For the CDR3, the DNA is TGTGCCAGCACCACGACAGGGAGTGAGACCCAGTACTTC. Its protein is CASTTTGSETQYF.

Notes on this clonotype: A much larger clonotype is one base distant, so this may be a read error. J is TRBJ2-1 and V is TRBV27; TRBD2 aligns across 8 bases. The germline CDR1 and CDR2 sequences are MNHEY and SMNVEV (reference sequence). V lost 3 bases to trimming and J lost 6 bases; unmatched junction nucleotides: 4. CDR3 size: 14 residues. Here the CDR3 reads CASSFGGGCNEQFF. CDR3 nucleotide sequence: TGTGCCAGCAGTTTCGGCGGGGGGTGCAATGAGCAGTTCTTC.

By proportion, this clonotype is medium-sized. This chain joins TRBV29-1 and TRBJ2-3; no firm D call. Germline values: CDR1 SQVTM, CDR2 ANQGSEA. Trimming took off 6 bases at V and 0 bases at J, with 13 bases between the two ends. The CDR3 is 14 amino acids. The CDR3 DNA sequence: TGCAGCGTGGACGGAGCAGATAGCACAGATACGCAGTATTTT. Translating it yields CSVDGADSTDTQYF.

This clonotype was observed at least ten times. The chain joins TRBV4-1 to TRBJ1-5; D is uncertain. Germline V lookup: CDR1 MGHRA, CDR2 YSYEKL. V was shortened by 2 bases and J by 0 bases, with 17 bases between the two germline ends. The CDR3 length is 18 residues. CDR3 region: CASSQNIAGIYSNQPQHF. CDR3 DNA: TGCGCCAGCAGCCAAAATATAGCAGGAATTTATAGCAATCAGCCCCAGCATTTT.

This clonotype appeared many times. The V gene is TRBV13, the J gene TRBJ2-5; 9 nucleotides agree with TRBD1. The CDR3 covers 14 residues. V lost 2 bases to trimming and J lost 4 bases; unmatched junction nucleotides: 2. CDR1 and CDR2 from the germline V gene are PRHDT and FYEKMQ (reference sequence). The CDR3 DNA follows: TGTGCCAGCAGCTTAAGGACAGGGGTAGAGACCCAGTACTTC. It specifies CASSLRTGVETQYF.

Ten or more counts support this clonotype. This chain links TRBV4-3 with TRBJ2-3, with 11 bases that match TRBD2. V lost 3 bases, J lost 1 base, and 3 bases stayed unmatched. The germline V gene encodes CDR1 LGHNA and CDR2 YSLEER. There are 16 residues in the CDR3. The CDR3 reads CASSQRLAGRTDTQYF. The CDR3 nucleotides are TGCGCCAGCAGCCAGCGACTAGCGGGGCGCACAGATACGCAGTATTTT.

This clonotype was recorded at least ten times. The rearrangement links TRBV27 to TRBJ1-5; no firm D call. The V gene lost 0 bases and the J gene lost 0 bases, with 3 bases spanning the gap. Germline V CDR1 and CDR2: MNHEY, SMNVEV (reference sequence). The CDR3 is made up of 14 amino acids. This CDR3 is CASSLSYSNQPQHF. CDR3 coding DNA: TGTGCCAGCAGTTTATCGTATAGCAATCAGCCCCAGCATTTT.

This clonotype was seen repeatedly, ten times or more. This chain connects TRBV4-2 to TRBJ2-3, with TRBD2 identical over 7 bases. The CDR3 consists of 16 residues. Germline CDR1 and CDR2: LGHNA and YNFKEQ. Trimming at V came to 3 bases and at J to 0 bases, leaving 6 bases not matched to a gene. The CDR3 reads CASSQELASSTDTQYF. In nucleotides, the CDR3 is TGTGCCAGCAGCCAGGAACTAGCGTCGAGCACAGATACGCAGTATTTT.

Turning to this clonotype: Since a much larger clone is just one base distant, this may be a read error. This likely comes from a read error, as the CDR3 has no conserved phenylalanine or tryptophan at its end. This chain connects TRBV28 to TRBJ2-1; 11 bases are shared with TRBD1. This CDR3 contains 17 residues. Germline CDR1 is MDHEN and CDR2 is SYDVKM. V was pared by 4 bases and J by 1 base, with 6 bases of the junction left unmatched. In nucleotides, the CDR3 is TGTGCCAGCAGTTGGACAGGGGGCCGAGGGTCCTACAATGAGCAGTTCCTC. Protein: CASSWTGGRGSYNEQFL.

This clonotype has ten or more counts. The rearrangement joins TRBV9 to TRBJ1-1; no definite D call. This CDR3 contains 12 residues. V shed 5 bases and J shed 1 base, with 6 bases lying between them. Per the germline V gene, CDR1 is SGDLS and CDR2 is YYNGEE. CDR3 loop: CASSSGNTEAFF. The CDR3 DNA is TGTGCCAGCAGTTCAGGGAACACTGAAGCTTTCTTT.

This clonotype was picked up a small number of times. This clone may be a read error of a much larger clone one base away. The chain employs TRBV2 and TRBJ1-1; D is ambiguous. This CDR3 spans 12 amino acids. The germline V gene encodes CDR1 SNHLY and CDR2 FYNNEI. CDR3 in DNA: TGTGCCAGCGGTCCGGGGAACACTGAAGCTCTCTTT. This gives the protein CASGPGNTEALF. The full variable domain, with the rest looked up from reference TRBV2 and TRBJ1-1, is EPEVTQTPSHQVTQMGQEVILRCVPISNHLYFYWYRQILGQKVEFLVSFYNNEISEKSEIFDDQFSVERPDGSNFTLKIRSTKLEDSAMYFCASGPGNTEALFGQGTRLTVV.

This clonotype showed up many times. The V and J genes are TRBV25-1 and TRBJ2-5; 10 bases are a match to TRBD1. Per the germline V gene, CDR1 is MGHDK and CDR2 is SYGVNS. The length of the CDR3 is 15 residues. J lost 5 bases, V lost 4 bases, and 7 bases had no gene match. Here the CDR3 DNA reads TGTGCCAGCAGTGCCCGGGACAGGGGTTTTGAGACCCAGTACTTC. This codes for CASSARDRGFETQYF.

Ten or more counts support this clonotype. V usage is TRBV13 and J usage is TRBJ2-3; 7 bases are a match to TRBD2. V trimming: 5 bases; J trimming: 4 bases; junction bases outside the gene matches: 12. Germline lookup yields CDR1 PRHDT and CDR2 FYEKMQ (reference sequence). The CDR3 sequence is 16 residues long. Here the CDR3 reads CASSAQGLVWSDTQYF. For the CDR3, the DNA is TGTGCCAGCAGCGCACAAGGACTAGTTTGGTCAGATACGCAGTATTTT.

This clonotype was found many times. V is TRBV5-1 and J is TRBJ2-7; either TRBD1 or TRBD2 may supply D (5 bases each). The V end was cut by 4 bases, the J end by 2 bases, with 13 bases between. This CDR3 spans 14 amino acids. From germline, CDR1 is SGHRS and CDR2 YFSETQ. The CDR3 DNA reads as TGCGCCAGCAGCCCGGACACGGAGGCCTACGAGCAGTACTTC. Translated: CASSPDTEAYEQYF.

This clonotype was found many times. The chain uses TRBV3-1 and TRBJ1-2, with D possibly being TRBD1 (6 bases). Trimming shortened V by 7 bases and J by 2 bases, and 17 bases separated the two germline ends. CDR3 length: 15 amino acids. The V gene's germline CDR1 is LGHDT and CDR2 YNNKEL (reference sequence). CDR3 sequence (DNA): TGTGCCAGCACTACAAAAGTAGGACAGAACTATGGCTACACCTTC. This sequence encodes CASTTKVGQNYGYTF.

This clonotype was observed many times. This chain joins TRBV7-3 and TRBJ1-1; D is perhaps TRBD1 (6 bases). V lost 5 bases and J 4 bases, leaving 14 bases between the germline ends. Germline CDR1 is SGHTA and CDR2 is FQGTGA. The CDR3 contains 14 residues. The CDR3 sequence: CASSAGVMGTEAFF. CDR3 nucleotide sequence: TGTGCCAGCAGCGCAGGGGTTATGGGCACTGAAGCTTTCTTT.

The sample holds many counts of this clonotype. The chain carries TRBV30 and TRBJ2-3; 8 bases are shared with TRBD2. The germline V gene has CDR1 GTSNPN and CDR2 SVGIG (reference sequence). The CDR3 runs 14 residues. V shed 2 bases, J shed 0 bases, and the junction held 1 base outside the gene matches. CDR3 sequence reads: CAWSTSGSTDTQYF. As DNA, the CDR3 is TGTGCCTGGAGTACTAGCGGTAGCACAGATACGCAGTATTTT. Combining the CDR3 with reference TRBV30 and TRBJ2-3 gives the whole variable domain SQTIHQWPATLVQPVGSPLSLECTVEGTSNPNLYWYRQAAGRGLQLLFYSVGIGQISSEVPQNLSASRPQDRQFILSSKKLLLSDSGFYLCAWSTSGSTDTQYFGPGTRLTVL.

This rearrangement joins TRBV7-9 to TRBJ2-5; 7 nucleotides align to TRBD1. The ends lost 5 bases at V and 3 bases at J; junction bases unmatched: 15. CDR1 and CDR2 (germline): SEHNR, FQNEAQ (reference sequence). This CDR3 contains 17 residues. The CDR3 bases are TGTGCCAGCAGCCCGCCTCTCGACAGGGTCGACAAAGAGACCCAGTACTTC. This encodes CASSPPLDRVDKETQYF.

This clonotype was seen many times. J is TRBJ2-3 and V is TRBV2, with D perhaps being TRBD1 or TRBD2 (6 bases each). V lost 2 bases, J lost 1 base, and 16 bases lay in between. This CDR3 has 17 residues. Per germline, CDR1 SNHLY and CDR2 FYNNEI. This chain's CDR3 is CASSERGEWGRTDTQYF. The CDR3 DNA follows: TGTGCCAGCAGTGAAAGGGGGGAGTGGGGCCGCACAGATACGCAGTATTTT.

The chain carries TRBV4-3 and TRBJ2-2; D remains unclear. The CDR3 sequence is 16 residues long. The germline CDR1 and CDR2 sequences are LGHNA and YSLEER. V was trimmed by 1 base and J by 5 bases, leaving 14 bases between them. The CDR3: CASSQVWDGWTGELFF. The DNA of the CDR3 is TGCGCCAGCAGCCAAGTATGGGATGGTTGGACCGGGGAGCTGTTTTTT.

The sample holds a few counts of this clonotype. This chain links TRBV11-2 with TRBJ2-1, with a weak D call TRBD2 (6 bases). The CDR3 is 15 amino acids. In germline, CDR1 is SGHAT, CDR2 FQNNGV. V lost 0 bases to trimming and J lost 3 bases, with 9 bases between them. The CDR3 region is CASSLELADYNEQFF. In DNA, the CDR3 is TGTGCCAGCAGCTTAGAGTTAGCGGACTACAATGAGCAGTTCTTC. Complete variable domain (other parts from reference TRBV11-2 and TRBJ2-1): EAGVAQSPRYKIIEKRQSVAFWCNPISGHATLYWYQQILGQGPKLLIQFQNNGVVDDSQLPKDRFSAERLKGVDSTLKIQPAKLEDSAVYLCASSLELADYNEQFFGPGTRLTVL.

In the case of this clonotype: A read error may be the cause here, since a much bigger clone is one base away. Here the CDR3 omits its conserved ending phenylalanine or tryptophan, so a read error is the likely source. The genes are TRBV20-1 and TRBJ2-1; D might be TRBD2 (6 bases). V lost 4 bases, J lost 8 bases, and 15 bases lay in between. The CDR3 is made up of 13 amino acids. Germline assignment: CDR1 DFQATT and CDR2 SNEGSKA (reference sequence). The CDR3 sequence is CSATELLADEQFS. CDR3 nucleotides: TGCAGTGCTACCGAATTACTAGCAGATGAGCAGTTCTCC.

This clonotype was detected many times. The chain joins TRBV12-3 or TRBV12-4 to TRBJ1-1; TRBD1 agrees at 9 bases. The junction had 8 bases not matched to a gene; V was cut back by 6 bases and J by 6 bases. The CDR3 runs to 14 residues. The CDR3 loop is CASRPDRGSAEAFF. CDR3 coding DNA: TGTGCCAGCAGGCCGGACAGGGGTAGCGCTGAAGCTTTCTTT.

This clonotype was counted ten times or more. The V gene is TRBV7-3, the J gene TRBJ2-1; 9 bases map to TRBD2. The CDR3 consists of 16 residues. CDR1 is SGHTA, CDR2 FQGTGA, per germline. With 4 bases clipped from V and 4 bases from J, the junction kept 8 bases outside the gene matches. CDR3 nucleotide sequence: TGTGCCAGCAGCTCACTGACTAGCGGAACTTACAATGAGCAGTTCTTC. It encodes CASSSLTSGTYNEQFF.

This clonotype was seen ten or more times. CDR3 sequence reads: CASSYGSPYEQYF. CDR3 bases: TGTGCCAGCAGTTACGGGAGTCCCTACGAGCAGTACTTC. J is TRBJ2-7 and V is TRBV6-6, with a weak D call TRBD2 (5 bases). Germline CDR1 and CDR2: MNHNY and SVGAGI (reference sequence). The V and J ends lost 2 bases and 2 bases respectively, with 7 bases between them. The CDR3 has 13 amino acids.

This clonotype was picked up many times. The V gene is TRBV20-1, the J gene TRBJ2-5, with 12 nucleotides matching TRBD2. The CDR3 has 14 amino acids. The germline V gene has CDR1 DFQATT and CDR2 SNEGSKA (reference sequence). After removal of 5 bases from V and 5 bases from J, the junction contained 6 bases not matched to a gene. CDR3 sequence (DNA): TGCAGTGCTCCTGGGCTAGCGGGGGGGGAGACCCAGTACTTC. Protein: CSAPGLAGGETQYF.

The rearrangement links TRBV6-6 to TRBJ1-5, with D tentatively TRBD1 (5 bases). Trimming pared 4 bases from V and 1 base from J, leaving 11 bases between. Germline values: CDR1 MNHNY, CDR2 SVGAGI (reference sequence). The CDR3 has 15 residues. CDR3 bases: TGTGCCAGCAGTTCCCCGGGGCGAAGCAATCAGCCCCAGCATTTT. This sequence encodes CASSSPGRSNQPQHF.

This clonotype was picked up many times. This chain connects TRBV19 to TRBJ2-5, with D unresolved. V shed 1 base and J shed 4 bases, with 10 bases lying between them. Germline lookup yields CDR1 LNHDA and CDR2 SQIVND (reference sequence). The CDR3 has 14 amino acids. The CDR3 spells CASSIVGVAETQYF. DNA for the CDR3: TGTGCCAGTAGTATAGTGGGCGTCGCAGAGACCCAGTACTTC.

This chain joins TRBV2 and TRBJ2-7, with TRBD2 matching over 10 bases. Germline CDR1 and CDR2: SNHLY and FYNNEI. V gave up 10 bases and J gave up 1 base; unmatched junction bases: 7. The CDR3 extends over 14 amino acids. The DNA of the CDR3 is TGTGCCAACAGCCAACTAGCGGGATCCTACGAGCAGTACTTC. Protein sequence: CANSQLAGSYEQYF.

This clonotype was detected ten times or more. V and J are TRBV7-9 and TRBJ2-7; TRBD1 or TRBD2 may be the D gene (5 bases each). CDR1 is SEHNR and CDR2 is FQNEAQ in the germline V gene (reference sequence). V was pared by 8 bases and J by 4 bases, with 6 bases between. The length of the CDR3 is 10 residues. Here the CDR3 DNA reads TGTGCCAGCGGGGGTTACGAGCAGTACTTC. This gives the protein CASGGYEQYF.

This clonotype was seen ten or more times. The V and J genes are TRBV7-9 and TRBJ2-2; tentative D call: TRBD2 (6 bases). The germline V gene encodes CDR1 SEHNR and CDR2 FQNEAQ (reference sequence). CDR3 size: 14 residues. V was pared by 5 bases and J by 10 bases, with 17 bases between. CDR3 sequence reads: CASSAPGGVLELFF. CDR3 coding DNA: TGTGCCAGCAGCGCCCCCGGCGGGGTTTTGGAGCTGTTTTTT.

This clonotype was seen ten or more times. The CDR3 DNA follows: TGTGCCAGCAGTTACACACGGCAGGGGCACCATCCGAACACTGAAGCTTTCTTT. Translating it yields CASSYTRQGHHPNTEAFF. The chain couples TRBV6-6 to TRBJ1-1; D might be TRBD1 (6 bases). V dropped 2 bases and J dropped 1 base, with 20 bases sitting between them. The germline V gene has CDR1 MNHNY and CDR2 SVGAGI (reference sequence). This CDR3 contains 18 residues.